Presented here are 31 T cell receptor beta chains from one specimen sequenced in a study of cytomegalovirus exposure and HLA in healthy donors. In the PCR, 60 Vbeta and 13 Jbeta primers were used. Generated by immunoSEQ multiplex PCR, the TCRdb table keeps only in-frame clones and is missing some. The sample carries roughly 84,000 clones, around 82% recorded once. The sample consisted of PBMCs. Receptor source: a man aged 50 or older in good health and CMV-seronegative.

This chain connects TRBV9 to TRBJ2-3; a possible D gene is TRBD1 (5 bases). V dropped 0 bases and J dropped 6 bases, with 8 bases sitting between them. CDR1 and CDR2 (germline): SGDLS, YYNGEE. The CDR3 covers 13 residues. CDR3 in DNA: TGTGCCAGCAGCGTAGCAGGGCTCGATACGCAGTATTTT. Translated: CASSVAGLDTQYF.

J is TRBJ2-1 and V is TRBV5-1; a weak D match, TRBD1 (6 bases). Trimming removed 4 bases at V and 6 bases at J, with 11 bases between. Germline CDR1 reads SGHRS; CDR2 reads YFSETQ. The CDR3 has 13 residues. In DNA, the CDR3 is TGCGCCAGCAGCAAACAGGGTTTCAATGAGCAGTTCTTC. This encodes CASSKQGFNEQFF.

The chain uses TRBV11-2 and TRBJ2-7; TRBD2 agrees at 11 bases. Looked up from germline, CDR1 is SGHAT and CDR2 is FQNNGV. After removal of 4 bases from V and 4 bases from J, the junction contained 6 bases not matched to a gene. The CDR3 is 15 amino acids. The CDR3 spells CASSSQTSGVYEQYF. In nucleotides, the CDR3 is TGTGCCAGCAGCTCGCAGACTAGCGGGGTGTACGAGCAGTACTTC.

The rearrangement uses TRBV5-1 and TRBJ1-3; no firm D call. This CDR3 has 16 residues. The V end lost 3 bases, the J end lost 2 bases, and 15 bases lay between the germline ends. Germline-derived CDR1 and CDR2 are SGHRS and YFSETQ. CDR3 in amino acids: CASSSEGSATGNTIYF. The CDR3 DNA is TGCGCCAGCAGCTCGGAAGGCAGCGCCACTGGAAACACCATATATTTT.

The V call is TRBV7-7, the J call TRBJ1-4, with D maybe TRBD1 (5 bases). CDR3 length: 14 residues. Germline assignment: CDR1 SSHAT and CDR2 FNYEAQ (reference sequence). In DNA form, the CDR3 reads TGTGCTACCCCCCCGACAGCAACTAATGAAAAACTGTTTTTT. It codes for CATPPTATNEKLFF.

In its sample, this clone was seen once. The rearrangement joins TRBV23-1 to TRBJ1-1, with D unresolved. TRBV23-1 is labeled an ORF, and its function is uncertain. The CDR3 is made up of 11 amino acids. V was trimmed by 8 bases and J by 10 bases, leaving 14 bases between them. The CDR3 protein is CASSGGIRAFF. In DNA form, the CDR3 reads TGCGCCAGCTCGGGAGGCATAAGAGCTTTCTTT.

Only one count was recorded for this clone. At the DNA level, this CDR3 is encoded by other sequences in the same sample as well. V and J are TRBV7-3 and TRBJ2-3, with D maybe TRBD1 (6 bases). The V gene lost 5 bases and the J gene lost 6 bases, with 15 bases spanning the gap. The CDR3 consists of 14 residues. Germline CDR1 and CDR2: SGHTA and FQGTGA. CDR3 coding DNA: TGTGCCAGCAGCCTTACAGGGTTCTCGGATACGCAGTATTTT. As protein: CASSLTGFSDTQYF.

The chain employs TRBV27 and TRBJ1-6, with D hard to call. CDR3 length equals 14 residues. Germline values: CDR1 MNHEY, CDR2 SMNVEV (reference sequence). V was clipped by 4 bases and J by 5 bases, with 9 bases between them. Written as DNA, the CDR3 is TGTGCCAGCAGTTCCGGGGAGCATAATTCACCCCTCCACTTT. This encodes CASSSGEHNSPLHF.

This clone is a singleton in its sample. The V call is TRBV19, the J call TRBJ2-1, with 8 bases that match TRBD2. Germline V gene data show CDR1 as LNHDA and CDR2 as SQIVND (reference sequence). With V trimmed by 5 bases and J by 8 bases, 14 bases remained unmatched. This CDR3 region has 16 residues. Here the CDR3 reads CASSAYGGGTGYEQFF. CDR3 in DNA: TGTGCCAGTAGTGCCTATGGCGGGGGGACGGGGTATGAGCAGTTCTTC.

This chain links TRBV6-1 with TRBJ1-4; D is undetermined. The CDR3 spans 13 residues. Deletions cut 3 bases from V and 7 bases from J, with 9 bases between. Germline loops: CDR1 MNHNS, CDR2 SASEGT. DNA of the CDR3: TGTGCCAGCAGTGAGCTCGGTGGTGAAAAACTGTTTTTT. Translated: CASSELGGEKLFF.

This rearrangement joins TRBV30 to TRBJ1-6, with a weak D call TRBD1 (6 bases). This CDR3 is 14 amino acids long. The V end was cut by 2 bases, the J end by 8 bases, with 13 bases between. CDR1 and CDR2 from the germline V gene are GTSNPN and SVGIG (reference sequence). The DNA of the CDR3 is TGTGCCTGGAGTCACTACAACAGGGATTCACCCCTCCACTTT. This codes for CAWSHYNRDSPLHF.

The V gene is TRBV29-1, the J gene TRBJ2-7, with 8 bases lining up with TRBD1. Germline V gene sequence: CDR1 SQVTM, CDR2 ANQGSEA. V gave up 5 bases and J gave up 0 bases; unmatched junction bases: 6. The CDR3 has 14 amino acids. This chain's CDR3 is CSVLTGALSYEQYF. In DNA, the CDR3 is TGCAGCGTTTTGACAGGGGCCCTCTCCTACGAGCAGTACTTC.

J is TRBJ1-6 and V is TRBV9; 7 bases agree with TRBD1. V dropped 0 bases and J dropped 5; count of bases not matched to a gene: 5. CDR3 size: 16 residues. CDR1 SGDLS and CDR2 YYNGEE come from the germline V gene. This CDR3 reads CASSVGGGNNNSPLHF. In DNA form, the CDR3 reads TGTGCCAGCAGCGTAGGAGGGGGCAACAATAATTCACCCCTCCACTTT. The whole variable domain, remainder taken from reference TRBV9 and TRBJ1-6, is DSGVTQTPKHLITATGQRVTLRCSPRSGDLSVYWYQQSLDQGLQFLIQYYNGEERAKGNILERFSAQQFPDLHSELNLSSLELGDSALYFCASSVGGGNNNSPLHFGNGTRLTVT.

This CDR3 reads CASSPQLNTEAFF. The CDR3 DNA sequence: TGTGCCAGCAGCCCACAGTTGAACACTGAAGCTTTCTTT. The chain joins TRBV11-2 to TRBJ1-1; no clear D. The germline V and J ends were trimmed by 5 bases and 0 bases, with 7 bases remaining between them. From germline, CDR1 is SGHAT and CDR2 FQNNGV. CDR3 size: 13 residues.

This sequence joins TRBV20-1 and TRBJ2-1, with a possible D match to TRBD2 (5 bases). This CDR3 has 11 residues. Per germline, CDR1 DFQATT and CDR2 SNEGSKA (reference sequence). Trimming stripped 6 bases from V and 5 bases from J, with 8 bases between. The CDR3 sequence is CSAGENNEQFF. The CDR3 coding sequence is TGCAGTGCCGGGGAAAACAATGAGCAGTTCTTC.

This clone was counted between two and nine times. The rearrangement uses TRBV7-9 and TRBJ1-6; perhaps TRBD1 as D (6 bases). The germline V gene encodes CDR1 SEHNR and CDR2 FQNEAQ (reference sequence). Trimming shortened V by 5 bases and J by 14 bases, and 13 bases separated the two germline ends. The CDR3 has 12 amino acids. In DNA form, the CDR3 reads TGTGCCAGCAGCCCGGACAGACAAACCCTCCACTTT. Translated: CASSPDRQTLHF.

This chain joins TRBV29-1 and TRBJ1-2; D gene unclear. CDR3 length: 12 residues. Trimming shortened V by 7 bases and J by 7 bases, and 16 bases separated the two germline ends. Germline CDR1 is SQVTM and CDR2 is ANQGSEA. CDR3 sequence (DNA): TGCAGCGCCCTAAGCGACTCGGGTGGCTACACCTTC. Amino acid sequence: CSALSDSGGYTF.

V and J are TRBV7-9 and TRBJ1-4; D gene ambiguous. Trimming pared 3 bases from V and 0 bases from J, leaving 8 bases between. The CDR3 length is 15 residues. Germline lookup yields CDR1 SEHNR and CDR2 FQNEAQ (reference sequence). The CDR3 DNA sequence: TGTGCCAGCAGCTTCCAGGTTGCAACTAATGAAAAACTGTTTTTT. Protein: CASSFQVATNEKLFF.

The rearrangement uses TRBV7-3 and TRBJ2-1, with 12 bases matching TRBD2. The CDR3 length is 16 residues. CDR1 and CDR2 (germline): SGHTA, FQGTGA. V was pared by 6 bases and J by 8 bases, with 11 bases of the junction left unmatched. In nucleotides, the CDR3 is TGTGCCAGCAGTAAGCAGACTAGCGGGGGTTTTGATGAGCAGTTCTTC. It translates to CASSKQTSGGFDEQFF.

V is TRBV30 and J is TRBJ1-2; TRBD1 agrees at 9 bases. CDR1 is GTSNPN and CDR2 is SVGIG in the germline V gene (reference sequence). Trimming took 3 bases from V and 2 from J; bases not matched to a gene: 7. The CDR3 spans 15 residues. The CDR3 DNA is TGTGCCTGGAGGCGCAGTGGACAGGGGAACTATGGCTACACCTTC. The encoded protein is CAWRRSGQGNYGYTF.

The chain links TRBV6-6 to TRBJ2-7; TRBD1 matches 8 bases. The J segment lost 7 bases and the V segment lost 1 base, leaving 3 bases of the junction unmatched. Germline lookup yields CDR1 MNHNY and CDR2 SVGAGI (reference sequence). This CDR3 region has 13 residues. The CDR3 here is CASSYLGTGEQYF. In DNA, the CDR3 is TGTGCCAGCAGTTACTTGGGGACAGGAGAGCAGTACTTC.

The chain employs TRBV14 and TRBJ1-2; unclear D gene. The CDR3 runs to 13 residues. V lost 0 bases and J 6 bases, leaving 8 bases between the germline ends. The germline gives CDR1 SGHDN, CDR2 FVKESK. CDR3 sequence (DNA): TGTGCCAGCAGCCAAGAGATACTCCATGGCTACACCTTC. Amino acid sequence: CASSQEILHGYTF.

The chain uses TRBV9 and TRBJ1-5; D ambiguous. The CDR3 contains 15 residues. Germline lookup yields CDR1 SGDLS and CDR2 YYNGEE. The ends were cut back, 0 bases at V and 9 bases at J, with 16 bases in the middle. The CDR3: CASSVAPDTSWPQHF. CDR3 bases: TGTGCCAGCAGCGTAGCCCCCGACACCTCTTGGCCCCAGCATTTT. Based on the CDR3 plus reference TRBV9 and TRBJ1-5, the full variable domain is DSGVTQTPKHLITATGQRVTLRCSPRSGDLSVYWYQQSLDQGLQFLIQYYNGEERAKGNILERFSAQQFPDLHSELNLSSLELGDSALYFCASSVAPDTSWPQHFGDGTRLSIL.

The chain employs TRBV27 and TRBJ1-1, with 10 bases lining up with TRBD1. Germline loops: CDR1 MNHEY, CDR2 SMNVEV (reference sequence). The V and J ends lost 5 bases and 5 bases, in that order; junction bases with no gene match: 8. The CDR3 is made up of 15 amino acids. This CDR3 reads CASSTLGQGKTEAFF. The CDR3 nucleotides read TGTGCCAGCAGTACATTGGGACAGGGGAAAACTGAAGCTTTCTTT.

The V and J genes are TRBV27 and TRBJ2-5; TRBD2 matches at 9 bases. The V gene's germline CDR1 is MNHEY and CDR2 SMNVEV (reference sequence). Unmatched junction bases numbered 7, after V lost 8 bases and J lost 12 bases. The CDR3 loop spans 11 amino acids. The CDR3 protein is CASGAGGDEYF. As DNA, the CDR3 is TGTGCCAGCGGCGCGGGGGGGGACGAGTACTTC.

The J gene is TRBJ2-1, the V gene TRBV27; D might be TRBD2 (6 bases). The CDR3 runs 14 residues. Germline-derived CDR1 and CDR2 are MNHEY and SMNVEV (reference sequence). Trimming cost V 5 bases and J 8 bases, with 16 bases left between them. The CDR3: CASSKAGGFHEQFF. The CDR3 DNA reads TGTGCCAGCAGTAAGGCCGGAGGGTTTCATGAGCAGTTCTTC.

The chain carries TRBV28 and TRBJ1-1, with TRBD1 as a possible D gene (6 bases). The CDR3 loop spans 14 amino acids. V lost 7 bases, J lost 11 bases, and 23 bases lay in between. Germline lookup yields CDR1 MDHEN and CDR2 SYDVKM. The CDR3 protein is CASTTPGTGYRAFF. In DNA form, the CDR3 reads TGTGCCAGCACGACCCCAGGTACAGGGTATAGGGCTTTCTTT.

The chain joins TRBV28 to TRBJ1-4; TRBD1 matches at 11 bases. This CDR3 has 16 amino acids. Trimming removed 4 bases from V and 8 bases from J; junction bases left unmatched: 9. Per germline, CDR1 MDHEN and CDR2 SYDVKM. The CDR3 bases are TGTGCCAGCAGTTGGCGGACAGGGGGCGGCGCGGAAAAACTGTTTTTT. As protein: CASSWRTGGGAEKLFF.

The chain recombines TRBV9 with TRBJ2-7; tentatively, D is TRBD1 (6 bases). This CDR3 is 15 amino acids long. Germline V gene lookup returns CDR1 SGDLS and CDR2 YYNGEE. Trimming took 0 bases from V and 3 from J, leaving 13 bases between them. As DNA, the CDR3 is TGTGCCAGCAGCGTAGGACAGGCCAACATCTACGAGCAGTACTTC. Amino acid sequence: CASSVGQANIYEQYF.

J is TRBJ1-2 and V is TRBV27; perhaps TRBD1 as D (6 bases). Trimming stripped 6 bases from V and 5 bases from J, with 16 bases between. Germline CDR1 MNHEY, CDR2 SMNVEV (reference sequence). The CDR3 is made up of 14 amino acids. The CDR3 reads CASRSTGISYGYTF. CDR3 DNA sequence: TGTGCCAGCAGATCTACAGGGATTAGTTATGGCTACACCTTC.

This clone was detected only a few times. V is TRBV4-3 and J is TRBJ1-1; D is uncertain. The CDR3 has 13 residues. Trimming removed 4 bases at V and 7 bases at J, with 13 bases between. The V gene's germline CDR1 is LGHNA and CDR2 YSLEER. CDR3 region: CASSPHPELEAFF. The CDR3 DNA follows: TGCGCCAGCAGCCCGCATCCTGAGCTTGAAGCTTTCTTT.